This T cell receptor beta chain was captured in a study of blood T cell repertoires in COVID-19. Background on the study: Collection of acute and convalescent COVID-19 samples took place in the United States, Italy and Spain. PBMCs, B-cell-depleted T cells, or T cells were the source of the cDNA or gDNA that made up the material.

Germline values: CDR1 MDHEN, CDR2 SYDVKM. The germline V and J ends were trimmed by 3 bases and 0 bases, with 9 bases remaining between them. The CDR3 covers 15 residues. In the original analysis: Scientists estimated how many nucleated cells there were by amplifying reference gene primers. Libraries were prepared by immunoSEQ multiplex PCR; TCRdb keeps only in-frame clonotypes and omits some of them. Clone size and the V and J calls come from that table; the DNA yielded D and trimming. In the table there are 150,000 to 200,000 clones, about 80% of which are singletons. As concerns this clone: This sample also contains other DNA sequences that code for the same CDR3.

The source is a human donor with acute or convalescent COVID-19. The donor label of this sample is uncertain. The genes are TRBV28 and TRBJ2-1; D remains ambiguous. The material sequenced was peripheral blood. The CDR3 reads CASSLPSSSYNEQFF. The DNA of the CDR3 is TGTGCCAGCAGTTTGCCAAGTAGCTCCTACAATGAGCAGTTCTTC.